Here is one TCR beta chain with its context. Its antigen is undetermined. The data were obtained in a study of memory B cells and T cells in multiple sclerosis. Study-level results: Clone-set sizes differed between compartments, so shared clonotype counts needed normalization.

The CDR3 is 13 amino acids. Per germline, CDR1 LGHNA and CDR2 YSLEER. V was cut by 0 bases and J by 11 bases, with 11 bases left in between. CFSE-dim autoproliferating and CFSE-high non-proliferating T cells from unstimulated culture were sequenced separately. Replicate wells were pooled after roughly 7 days of stimulus-free culture of some 50 million CFSE-labeled PBMCs. The PBMCs received 0.5 uM CFSE and serum-free culture with no added stimuli. Clones were sequenced by immunoSEQ multiplex PCR, and TCRdb holds only the in-frame ones, with some missing. The sample carries 35,000 to 55,000 clones, roughly 80% recorded once.

The source of this sequence is a human donor with multiple sclerosis. The sample was PBMCs from blood kept in culture. The gene calls are TRBV4-3 and TRBJ1-5, with D possibly being TRBD1 (6 bases). The chain's CDR3 is CASSQDRGAAQHF. The CDR3 coding sequence is TGCGCCAGCAGCCAAGATCGGGGGGCGGCCCAGCATTTT.